This TCR beta chain emerged from a study of blood T cells in healthy people across ages. V lost 6 bases and J lost 1; bases outside the gene matches: 11. Germline values: CDR1 SGHVS, CDR2 FQNEAQ. This CDR3 region has 18 residues. The use of a sample-barcoded 5' primer and a J-beta primer mix characterized a second PCR of roughly 6 to 11 cycles. TCRdb recomputed calls from the 5' RACE reads with MiXCR, one row per CDR3 protein. This sample has 700,000 or so distinct CDR3 sequences, with 22% found just once. This clonotype was obtained from a man between 65 and 79 years old in good health. The genes are TRBV7-8 and TRBJ2-1; 11 bases align to TRBD2. Sequencing was done on a sample of blood. CDR3 loop: CASSLSQLAGASYNEQFF. CDR3 nucleotides: TGTGCCAGCAGTCTCAGCCAACTAGCGGGAGCTTCCTACAATGAGCAGTTCTTC. Supplemented by reference TRBV7-8 and TRBJ2-1, the full variable domain reads GAGVSQSPRYKVAKRGQDVALRCDPISGHVSLFWYQQALGQGPEFLTYFQNEAQLDKSGLPSDRFFAERPEGSVSTLKIQRTQQEDSAVYLCASSLSQLAGASYNEQFFGPGTRLTVL.